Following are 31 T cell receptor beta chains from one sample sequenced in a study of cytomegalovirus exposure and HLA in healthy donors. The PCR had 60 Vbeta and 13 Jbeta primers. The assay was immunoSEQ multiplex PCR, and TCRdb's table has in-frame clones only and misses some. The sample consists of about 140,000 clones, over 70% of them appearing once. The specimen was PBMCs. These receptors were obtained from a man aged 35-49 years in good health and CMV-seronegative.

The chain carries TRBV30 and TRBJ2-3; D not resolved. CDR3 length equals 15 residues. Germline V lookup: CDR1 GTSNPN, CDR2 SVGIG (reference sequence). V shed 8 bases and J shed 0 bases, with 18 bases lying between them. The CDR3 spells CAARRPAGSTDTQYF. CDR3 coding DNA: TGTGCCGCCCGACGCCCGGCAGGAAGCACAGATACGCAGTATTTT.

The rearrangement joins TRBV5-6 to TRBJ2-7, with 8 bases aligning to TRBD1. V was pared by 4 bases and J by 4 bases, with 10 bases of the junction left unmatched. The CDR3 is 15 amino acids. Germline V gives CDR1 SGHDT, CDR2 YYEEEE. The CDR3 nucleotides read TGTGCCAGCAGCCTCCCGGGACAGGCATTATACGAGCAGTACTTC. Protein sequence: CASSLPGQALYEQYF.

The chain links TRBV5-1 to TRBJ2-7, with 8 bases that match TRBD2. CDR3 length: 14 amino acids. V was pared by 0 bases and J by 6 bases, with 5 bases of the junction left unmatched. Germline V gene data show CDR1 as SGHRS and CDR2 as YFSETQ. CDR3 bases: TGCGCCAGCAGCTTGGGCGGGGGGCGCGGCGAGCAGTACTTC. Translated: CASSLGGGRGEQYF.

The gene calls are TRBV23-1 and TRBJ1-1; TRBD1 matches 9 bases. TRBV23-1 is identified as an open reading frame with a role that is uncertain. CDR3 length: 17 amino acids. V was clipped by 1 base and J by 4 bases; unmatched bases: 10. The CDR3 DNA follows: TGCGCCAGCAGTCAATTCCGGGACAGGGTCCTTTGCACTGAAGCTTTCTTT. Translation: CASSQFRDRVLCTEAFF.

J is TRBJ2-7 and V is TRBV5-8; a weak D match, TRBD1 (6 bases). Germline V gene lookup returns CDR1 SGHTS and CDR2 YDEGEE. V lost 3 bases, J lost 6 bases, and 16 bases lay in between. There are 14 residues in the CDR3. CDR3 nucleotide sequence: TGTGCCAGCAGCTACCAGGGGAGAGGTAGCGAGCAGTACTTC. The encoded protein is CASSYQGRGSEQYF.

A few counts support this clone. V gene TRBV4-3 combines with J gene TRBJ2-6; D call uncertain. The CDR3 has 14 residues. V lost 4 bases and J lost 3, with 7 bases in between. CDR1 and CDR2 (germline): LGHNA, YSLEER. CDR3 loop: CASSLGHGANVLTF. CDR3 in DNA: TGCGCCAGCAGCCTTGGGCATGGGGCCAACGTCCTGACTTTC.

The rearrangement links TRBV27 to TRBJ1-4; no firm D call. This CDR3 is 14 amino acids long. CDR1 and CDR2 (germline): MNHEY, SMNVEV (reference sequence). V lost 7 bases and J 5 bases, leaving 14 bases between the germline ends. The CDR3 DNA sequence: TGTGCCAGCAACACGTGGAGGGAGAATGAAAAACTGTTTTTT. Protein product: CASNTWRENEKLFF.

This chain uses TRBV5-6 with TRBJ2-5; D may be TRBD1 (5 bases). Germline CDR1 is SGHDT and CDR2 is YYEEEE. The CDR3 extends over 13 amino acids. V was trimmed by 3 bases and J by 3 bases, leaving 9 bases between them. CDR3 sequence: CASSYLTEETQYF. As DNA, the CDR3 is TGTGCCAGCAGCTACCTGACAGAAGAGACCCAGTACTTC.

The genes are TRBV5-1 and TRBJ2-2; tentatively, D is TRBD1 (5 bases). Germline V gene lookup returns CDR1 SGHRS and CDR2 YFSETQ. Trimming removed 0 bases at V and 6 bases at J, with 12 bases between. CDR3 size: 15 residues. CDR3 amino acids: CASSLGQGAAGELFF. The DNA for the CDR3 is TGCGCCAGCAGCTTGGGGCAGGGTGCCGCCGGGGAGCTGTTTTTT.

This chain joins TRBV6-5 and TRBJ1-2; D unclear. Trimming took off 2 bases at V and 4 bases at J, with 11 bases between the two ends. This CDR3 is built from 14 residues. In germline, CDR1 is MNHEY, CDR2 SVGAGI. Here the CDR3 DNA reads TGTGCCAGCAGTTACGCCGGCGGAGGCTATGGCTACACCTTC. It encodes CASSYAGGGYGYTF.

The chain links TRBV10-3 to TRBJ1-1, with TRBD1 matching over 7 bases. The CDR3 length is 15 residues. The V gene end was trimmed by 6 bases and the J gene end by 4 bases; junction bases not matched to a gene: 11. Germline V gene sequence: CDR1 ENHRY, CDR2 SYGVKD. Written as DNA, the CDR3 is TGTGCCATCAGAGTGACAGGGCAGGGAGGCACTGAAGCTTTCTTT. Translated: CAIRVTGQGGTEAFF.

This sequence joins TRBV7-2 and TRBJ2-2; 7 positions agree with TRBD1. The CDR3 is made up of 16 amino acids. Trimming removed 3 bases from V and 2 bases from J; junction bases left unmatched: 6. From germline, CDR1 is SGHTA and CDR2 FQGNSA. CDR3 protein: CASSFHDRANTGELFF. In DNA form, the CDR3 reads TGTGCCAGCAGCTTCCACGACAGGGCTAACACCGGGGAGCTGTTTTTT.

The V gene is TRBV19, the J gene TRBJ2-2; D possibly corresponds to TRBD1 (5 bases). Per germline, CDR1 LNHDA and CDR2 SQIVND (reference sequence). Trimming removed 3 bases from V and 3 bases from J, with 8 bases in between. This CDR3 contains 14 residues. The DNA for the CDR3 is TGTGCCAGTAGTATTACCAGGGACACCGGGGAGCTGTTTTTT. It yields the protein CASSITRDTGELFF.

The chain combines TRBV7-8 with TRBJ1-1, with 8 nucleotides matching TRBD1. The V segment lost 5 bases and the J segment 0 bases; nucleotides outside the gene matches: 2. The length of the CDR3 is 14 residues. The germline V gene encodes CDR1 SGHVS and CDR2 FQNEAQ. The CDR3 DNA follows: TGTGCCAGCAGCCCGGACAGGGTGAACACTGAAGCTTTCTTT. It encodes CASSPDRVNTEAFF. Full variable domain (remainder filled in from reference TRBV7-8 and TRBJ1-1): GAGVSQSPRYKVAKRGQDVALRCDPISGHVSLFWYQQALGQGPEFLTYFQNEAQLDKSGLPSDRFFAERPEGSVSTLKIQRTQQEDSAVYLCASSPDRVNTEAFFGQGTRLTVV.

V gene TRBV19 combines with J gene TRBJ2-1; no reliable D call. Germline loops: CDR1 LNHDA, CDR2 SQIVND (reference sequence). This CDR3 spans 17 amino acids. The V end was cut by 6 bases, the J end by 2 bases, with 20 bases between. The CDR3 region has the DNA TGTGCCAGTAGCCAACGAGTCGGAGCCGGCCCCTACAATGAGCAGTTCTTC. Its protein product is CASSQRVGAGPYNEQFF.

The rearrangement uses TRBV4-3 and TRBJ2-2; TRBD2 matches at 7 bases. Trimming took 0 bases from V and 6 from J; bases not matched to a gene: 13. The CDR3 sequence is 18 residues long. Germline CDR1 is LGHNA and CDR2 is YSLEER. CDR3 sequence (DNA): TGCGCCAGCAGCCAAGATCGGGGGGACCGGGGTACGTCCGGGGAGCTGTTTTTT. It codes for CASSQDRGDRGTSGELFF.

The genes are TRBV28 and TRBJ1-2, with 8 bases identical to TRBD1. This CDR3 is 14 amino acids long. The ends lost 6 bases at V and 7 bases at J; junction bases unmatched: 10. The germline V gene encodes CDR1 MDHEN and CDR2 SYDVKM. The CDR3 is CASRSPGQARGYTF. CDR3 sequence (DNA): TGTGCCAGCAGGTCACCGGGACAGGCACGTGGCTACACCTTC.

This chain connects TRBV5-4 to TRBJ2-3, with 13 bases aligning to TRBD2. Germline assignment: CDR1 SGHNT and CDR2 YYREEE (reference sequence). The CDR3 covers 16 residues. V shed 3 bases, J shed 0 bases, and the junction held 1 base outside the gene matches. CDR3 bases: TGTGCCAGCAGCTCACTAGCGGGGGGGAGCACAGATACGCAGTATTTT. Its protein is CASSSLAGGSTDTQYF.

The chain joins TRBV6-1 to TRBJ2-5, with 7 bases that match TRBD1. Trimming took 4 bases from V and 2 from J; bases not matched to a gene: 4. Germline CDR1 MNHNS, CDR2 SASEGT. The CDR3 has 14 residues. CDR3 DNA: TGTGCCAGCAGTGGGGGGACAGTTCAAGAGACCCAGTACTTC. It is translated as CASSGGTVQETQYF.

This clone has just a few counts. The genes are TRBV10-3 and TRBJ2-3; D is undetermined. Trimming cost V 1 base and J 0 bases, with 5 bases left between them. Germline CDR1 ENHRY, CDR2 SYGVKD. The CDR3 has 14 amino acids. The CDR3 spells CAISEFPSTDTQYF. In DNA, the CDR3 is TGTGCCATCAGTGAGTTTCCGAGCACAGATACGCAGTATTTT.

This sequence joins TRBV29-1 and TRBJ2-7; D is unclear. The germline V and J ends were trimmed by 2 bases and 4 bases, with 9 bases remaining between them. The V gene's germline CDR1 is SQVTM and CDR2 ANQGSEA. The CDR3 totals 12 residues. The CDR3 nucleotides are TGCAGCGTTGAAAACATATTTTACGAGCAGTACTTC. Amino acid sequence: CSVENIFYEQYF.

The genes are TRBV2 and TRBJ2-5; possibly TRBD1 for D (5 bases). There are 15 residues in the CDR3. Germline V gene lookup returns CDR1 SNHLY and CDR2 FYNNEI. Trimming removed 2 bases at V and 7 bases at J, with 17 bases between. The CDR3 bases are TGTGCCAGCAGTGAAAGCTTCGGCCACCAGGGGACCCAGTACTTC. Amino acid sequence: CASSESFGHQGTQYF.

CDR3 loop: CASTPRGSEAFF. The CDR3 DNA sequence: TGTGCCAGTACCCCGAGGGGGTCTGAAGCTTTCTTT. The chain employs TRBV19 and TRBJ1-1; tentative D call: TRBD1 (6 bases). This CDR3 is built from 12 residues. From germline, CDR1 is LNHDA and CDR2 SQIVND (reference sequence). V gave up 7 bases and J gave up 6 bases, with 12 bases separating them.

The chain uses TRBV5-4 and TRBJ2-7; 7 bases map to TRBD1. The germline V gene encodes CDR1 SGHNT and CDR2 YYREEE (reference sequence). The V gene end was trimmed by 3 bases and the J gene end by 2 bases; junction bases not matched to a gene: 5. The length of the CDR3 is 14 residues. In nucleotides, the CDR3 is TGTGCCAGCAGCTCGAAGGGACAGACCTACGAGCAGTACTTC. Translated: CASSSKGQTYEQYF.

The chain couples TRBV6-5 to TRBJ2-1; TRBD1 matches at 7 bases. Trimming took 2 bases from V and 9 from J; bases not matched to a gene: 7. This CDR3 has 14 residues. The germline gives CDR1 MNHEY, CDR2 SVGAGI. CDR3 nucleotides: TGTGCCAGCAGTTACGATGGGACAGCCGGTGAGCAGTTCTTC. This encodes CASSYDGTAGEQFF.

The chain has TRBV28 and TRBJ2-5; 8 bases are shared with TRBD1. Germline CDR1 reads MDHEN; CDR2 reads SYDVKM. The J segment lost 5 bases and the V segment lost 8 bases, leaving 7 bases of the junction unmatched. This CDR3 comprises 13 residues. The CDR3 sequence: CASVLTGGETQYF. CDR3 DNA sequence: TGTGCCAGCGTCCTCACAGGGGGGGAGACCCAGTACTTC.

The CDR3 reads CASSLGQRSYEQYF. The DNA for the CDR3 is TGTGCCAGCAGCTTGGGTCAGCGCTCCTACGAGCAGTACTTC. The chain recombines TRBV5-6 with TRBJ2-7; D uncertain. From germline, CDR1 is SGHDT and CDR2 YYEEEE. V shed 0 bases and J shed 0 bases, with 7 bases lying between them. The length of the CDR3 is 14 residues.

The CDR3 is CASSQVYRTSGREEQYF. The CDR3 nucleotides read TGCGCCAGCAGCCAAGTTTACCGGACTAGCGGGAGGGAGGAGCAGTACTTC. J is TRBJ2-7 and V is TRBV4-3, with 15 bases aligning to TRBD2. Looked up from germline, CDR1 is LGHNA and CDR2 is YSLEER. After removal of 1 base from V and 7 bases from J, the junction contained 8 bases not matched to a gene. This CDR3 comprises 17 residues.

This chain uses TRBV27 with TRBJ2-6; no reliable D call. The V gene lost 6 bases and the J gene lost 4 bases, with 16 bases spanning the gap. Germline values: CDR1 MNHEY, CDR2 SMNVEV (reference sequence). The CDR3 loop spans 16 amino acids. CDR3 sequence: CASRQEGVRGANVLTF. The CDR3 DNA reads TGTGCCAGCAGGCAGGAAGGCGTCCGGGGGGCCAACGTCCTGACTTTC.

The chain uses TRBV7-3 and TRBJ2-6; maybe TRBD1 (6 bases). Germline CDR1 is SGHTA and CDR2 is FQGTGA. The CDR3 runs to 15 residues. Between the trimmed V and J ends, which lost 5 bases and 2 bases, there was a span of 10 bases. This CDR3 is CASSAPGAGANVLTF. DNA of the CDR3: TGTGCCAGCAGCGCACCAGGGGCTGGGGCCAACGTCCTGACTTTC.

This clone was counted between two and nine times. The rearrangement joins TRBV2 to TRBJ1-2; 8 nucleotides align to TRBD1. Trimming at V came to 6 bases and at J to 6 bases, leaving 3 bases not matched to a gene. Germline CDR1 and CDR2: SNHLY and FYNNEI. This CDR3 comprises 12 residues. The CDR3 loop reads CASSPTGDGYTF. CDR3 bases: TGTGCCAGCAGCCCGACAGGGGATGGCTACACCTTC.